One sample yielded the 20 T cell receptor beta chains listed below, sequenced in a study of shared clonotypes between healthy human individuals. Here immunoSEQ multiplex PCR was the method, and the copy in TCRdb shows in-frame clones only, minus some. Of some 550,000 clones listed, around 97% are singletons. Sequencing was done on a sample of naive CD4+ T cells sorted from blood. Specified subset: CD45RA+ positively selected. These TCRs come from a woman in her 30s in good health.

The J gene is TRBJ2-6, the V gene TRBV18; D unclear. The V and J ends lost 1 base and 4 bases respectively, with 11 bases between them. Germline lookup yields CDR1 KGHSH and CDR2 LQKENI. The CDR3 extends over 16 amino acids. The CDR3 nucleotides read TGTGCCAGCTCACCACAAAAGCTATCGGGGGCCAACGTCCTGACTTTC. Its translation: CASSPQKLSGANVLTF.

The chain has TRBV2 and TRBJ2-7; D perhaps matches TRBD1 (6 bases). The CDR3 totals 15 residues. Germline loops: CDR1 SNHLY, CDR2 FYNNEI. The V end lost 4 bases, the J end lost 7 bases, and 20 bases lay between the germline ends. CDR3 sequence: CASSGRDRPSREQYF. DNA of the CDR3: TGTGCCAGCAGTGGTCGTGACAGGCCAAGTCGGGAGCAGTACTTC.

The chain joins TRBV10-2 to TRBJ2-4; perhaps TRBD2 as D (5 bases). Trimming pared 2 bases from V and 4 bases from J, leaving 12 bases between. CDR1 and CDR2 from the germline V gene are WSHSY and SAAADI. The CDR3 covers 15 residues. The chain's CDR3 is CASSEKREIKNIQYF. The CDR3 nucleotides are TGCGCCAGCAGTGAGAAGAGGGAGATAAAAAACATTCAGTACTTC.

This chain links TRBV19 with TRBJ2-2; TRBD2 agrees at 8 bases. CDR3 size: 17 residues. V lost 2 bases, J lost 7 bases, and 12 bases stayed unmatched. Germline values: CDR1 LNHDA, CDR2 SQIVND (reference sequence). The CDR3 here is CASSITRAGGLHGELFF. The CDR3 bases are TGTGCCAGTAGTATAACGAGGGCGGGAGGTCTGCACGGGGAGCTGTTTTTT.

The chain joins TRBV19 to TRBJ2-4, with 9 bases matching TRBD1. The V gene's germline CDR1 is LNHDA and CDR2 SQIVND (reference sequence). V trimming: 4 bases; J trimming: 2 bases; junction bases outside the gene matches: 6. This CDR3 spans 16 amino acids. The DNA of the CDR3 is TGTGCCAGTAGTAAAACAGGGGGCTTGTCCAAAAACATTCAGTACTTC. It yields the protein CASSKTGGLSKNIQYF.

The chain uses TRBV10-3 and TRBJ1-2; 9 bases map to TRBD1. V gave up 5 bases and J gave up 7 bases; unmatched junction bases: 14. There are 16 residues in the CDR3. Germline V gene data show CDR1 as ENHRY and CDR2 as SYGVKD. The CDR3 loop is CAISPGQGGFLSGYTF. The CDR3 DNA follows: TGTGCCATCAGTCCGGGACAGGGCGGGTTTTTAAGTGGCTACACCTTC.

The CDR3 loop reads CASSLRPYNEQFF. CDR3 in DNA: TGCGCCAGCAGCCTACGACCCTACAATGAGCAGTTCTTC. The chain combines TRBV5-1 with TRBJ2-1; no clear D. The CDR3 runs 13 residues. CDR1 is SGHRS and CDR2 is YFSETQ in the germline V gene. Trimming took off 4 bases at V and 2 bases at J, with 7 bases between the two ends. The full variable domain, rest sourced from reference TRBV5-1 and TRBJ2-1, is KAGVTQTPRYLIKTRGQQVTLSCSPISGHRSVSWYQQTPGQGLQFLFEYFSETQRNKGNFPGRFSGRQFSNSRSEMNVSTLELGDSALYLCASSLRPYNEQFFGPGTRLTVL.

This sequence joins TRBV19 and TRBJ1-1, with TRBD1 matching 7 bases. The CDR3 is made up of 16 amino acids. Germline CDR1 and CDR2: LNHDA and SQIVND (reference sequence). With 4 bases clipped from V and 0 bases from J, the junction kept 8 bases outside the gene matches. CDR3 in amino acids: CASSSSGTVMNTEAFF. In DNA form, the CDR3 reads TGTGCCAGTAGTAGTTCGGGGACAGTGATGAACACTGAAGCTTTCTTT.

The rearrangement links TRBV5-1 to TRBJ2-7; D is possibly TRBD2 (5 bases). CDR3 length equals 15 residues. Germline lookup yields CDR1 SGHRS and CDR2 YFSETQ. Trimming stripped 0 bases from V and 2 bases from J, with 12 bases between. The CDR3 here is CASSLGGRSTYEQYF. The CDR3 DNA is TGCGCCAGCAGCTTGGGCGGGCGGTCTACCTACGAGCAGTACTTC. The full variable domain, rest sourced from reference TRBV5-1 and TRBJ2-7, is KAGVTQTPRYLIKTRGQQVTLSCSPISGHRSVSWYQQTPGQGLQFLFEYFSETQRNKGNFPGRFSGRQFSNSRSEMNVSTLELGDSALYLCASSLGGRSTYEQYFGPGTRLTVT.

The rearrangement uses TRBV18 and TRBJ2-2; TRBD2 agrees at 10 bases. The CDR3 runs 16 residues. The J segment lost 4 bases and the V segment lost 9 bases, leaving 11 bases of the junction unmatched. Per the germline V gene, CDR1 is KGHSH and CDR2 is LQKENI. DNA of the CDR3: TGTGCCAGTCTGCCCGTTCTAGCGGGAGTCACCGGGGAGCTGTTTTTT. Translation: CASLPVLAGVTGELFF. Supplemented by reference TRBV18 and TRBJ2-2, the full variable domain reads NAGVMQNPRHLVRRRGQEARLRCSPMKGHSHVYWYRQLPEEGLKFMVYLQKENIIDESGMPKERFSAEFPKEGPSILRIQQVVRGDSAAYFCASLPVLAGVTGELFFGEGSRLTVL.

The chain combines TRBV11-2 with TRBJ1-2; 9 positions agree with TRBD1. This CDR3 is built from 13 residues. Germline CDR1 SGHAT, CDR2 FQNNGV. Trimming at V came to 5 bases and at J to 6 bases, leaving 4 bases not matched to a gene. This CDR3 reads CASSPRTGDGYTF. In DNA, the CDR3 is TGTGCCAGCAGCCCAAGGACAGGGGATGGCTACACCTTC.

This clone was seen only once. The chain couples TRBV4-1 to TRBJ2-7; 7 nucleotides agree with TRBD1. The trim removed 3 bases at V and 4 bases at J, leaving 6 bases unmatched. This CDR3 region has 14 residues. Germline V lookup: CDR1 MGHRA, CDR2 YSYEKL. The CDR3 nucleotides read TGCGCCAGCAGCCAGCCGGGACAGAAGTACGAGCAGTACTTC. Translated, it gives CASSQPGQKYEQYF.

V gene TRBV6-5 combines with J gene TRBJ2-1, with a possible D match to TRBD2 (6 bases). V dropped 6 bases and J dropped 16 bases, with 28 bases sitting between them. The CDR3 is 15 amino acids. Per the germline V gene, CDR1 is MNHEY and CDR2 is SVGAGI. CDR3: CASRSAGPNSPLLFF. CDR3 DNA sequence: TGTGCCAGCAGGTCAGCGGGCCCGAACTCGCCATTACTATTCTTC.

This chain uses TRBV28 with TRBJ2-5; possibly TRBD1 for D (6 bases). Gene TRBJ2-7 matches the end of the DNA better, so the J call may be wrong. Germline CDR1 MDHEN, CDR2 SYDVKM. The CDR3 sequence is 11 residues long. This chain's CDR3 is CAGGQLSEQYF. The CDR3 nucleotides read TGTGCCGGAGGACAGCTCTCCGAGCAGTACTTC.

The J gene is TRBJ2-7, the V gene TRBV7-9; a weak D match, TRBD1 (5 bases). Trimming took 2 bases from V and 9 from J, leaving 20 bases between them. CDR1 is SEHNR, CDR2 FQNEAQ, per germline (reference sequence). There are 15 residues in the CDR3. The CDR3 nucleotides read TGTGCCAGCAGCTTACTAGGTTCGACAGCTCATAGGCAGTACTTC. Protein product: CASSLLGSTAHRQYF.

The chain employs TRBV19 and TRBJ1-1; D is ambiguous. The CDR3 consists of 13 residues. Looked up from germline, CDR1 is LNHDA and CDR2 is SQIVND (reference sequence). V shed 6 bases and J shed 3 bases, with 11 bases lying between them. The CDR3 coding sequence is TGTGCCAGTAGCCTAACAAGGGACACTGAAGCTTTCTTT. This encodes CASSLTRDTEAFF.

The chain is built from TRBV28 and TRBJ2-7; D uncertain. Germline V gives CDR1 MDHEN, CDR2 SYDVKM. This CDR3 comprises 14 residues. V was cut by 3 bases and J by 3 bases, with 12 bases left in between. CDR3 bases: TGTGCCAGCAGTTTCGGTGTGCTGGTCTACGAGCAGTACTTC. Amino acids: CASSFGVLVYEQYF.

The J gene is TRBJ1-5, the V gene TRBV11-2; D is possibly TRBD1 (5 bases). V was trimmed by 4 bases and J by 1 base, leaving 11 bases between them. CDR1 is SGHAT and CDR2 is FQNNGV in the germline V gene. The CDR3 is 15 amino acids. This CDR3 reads CASSWGRGSNQPQHF. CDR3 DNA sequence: TGTGCCAGCAGCTGGGGCCGTGGAAGCAATCAGCCCCAGCATTTT.

CDR3 bases: TGTGCCAGCAGCTTGGTAGGGCGGGCGAACACCGGGGAGCTGTTTTTT. It yields the protein CASSLVGRANTGELFF. The chain employs TRBV5-6 and TRBJ2-2; possibly TRBD2 for D (5 bases). The V end was cut by 0 bases, the J end by 0 bases, with 9 bases between. Germline CDR1 and CDR2: SGHDT and YYEEEE. The CDR3 is 16 amino acids.

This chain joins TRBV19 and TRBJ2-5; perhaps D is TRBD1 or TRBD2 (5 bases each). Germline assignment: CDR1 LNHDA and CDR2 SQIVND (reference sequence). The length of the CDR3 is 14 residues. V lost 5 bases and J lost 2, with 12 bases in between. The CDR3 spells CASSLGTVQETQYF. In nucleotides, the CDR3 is TGTGCCAGTAGTCTGGGGACGGTACAAGAGACCCAGTACTTC.